The count of the clone carrying this TCR beta chain is one. Libraries were prepared by immunoSEQ multiplex PCR; TCRdb keeps only in-frame clonotypes and omits some of them. The sample contains 67,000 or so clones, around 83% of which appear only once. The data were obtained in a study of blood T cell repertoires in COVID-19. For the study at large: T cells, B-cell-depleted T cells, or PBMCs supplied cDNA or gDNA.

This clonotype was obtained from a man aged 65 to 85 with acute or convalescent COVID-19. Material for sequencing was peripheral blood.

CDR3 loop: CASSLEFASGSSYNEQFF. In nucleotides, the CDR3 is TGTGCCAGCAGCTTAGAATTCGCTAGCGGGAGCTCCTACAATGAGCAGTTCTTC. This chain joins TRBV11-3 and TRBJ2-1, with 10 positions matching TRBD2. This CDR3 comprises 18 residues. CDR1 and CDR2 from the germline V gene are SGHNT and YENEEA. V lost 0 bases, J lost 0 bases, and 5 bases stayed unmatched.